Below are 5 T cell receptor beta chains sequenced from a single sample in a study of T cells in Graves' hyperthyroidism and ophthalmopathy. Amplified regions were TCR beta CDR3 sequences from RNA transcripts. The HTBI primer set was used in a first-round RT-PCR of the TCR CDR3. One entry per CDR3 protein results from TCRdb running MiXCR on the multiplex PCR reads. Here the sample spans about 300,000 distinct CDR3 sequences, approximately 19% being singletons. Sequencing was done on a sample of blood. These receptors originate from a man between 45 and 60 years old with Graves' ophthalmopathy.

As to this clonotype: Possible read error: a much larger clone is one base away. The rearrangement uses TRBV5-1 and TRBJ1-1; tentative D call: TRBD1 (6 bases). The CDR3 extends over 15 amino acids. The V gene's germline CDR1 is SGHRS and CDR2 YFSETQ. CDR3 bases: TGCCCCAGCAGCACCGTACAGGGAAAGAACACTGAAGCTTTCTTT. Its protein product is CPSSTVQGKNTEAFF.

This clonotype was detected ten times or more. The genes are TRBV6-2 or TRBV6-3 and TRBJ2-2; 9 bases fit TRBD2. The V gene's germline CDR1 is MNHEY and CDR2 SVGEGT. The CDR3 covers 17 residues. Trimming cost V 4 bases and J 4 bases; bases outside gene matches: 10. CDR3 sequence: CASSSQRGALITGELFF. The CDR3 DNA reads TGTGCCAGCAGTTCCCAGCGGGGGGCCCTCATCACCGGGGAGCTGTTTTTT.

Many counts were recorded for this clonotype. The chain joins TRBV20-1 to TRBJ1-2; tentatively, D is TRBD1 (6 bases). The germline gives CDR1 DFQATT, CDR2 SNEGSKA (reference sequence). V dropped 5 bases and J dropped 4 bases, with 20 bases sitting between them. The length of the CDR3 is 15 residues. The DNA of the CDR3 is TGCAGTGCTTGGGAACCGGGGGACAAGCCCTATGGCTACACCTTC. It yields the protein CSAWEPGDKPYGYTF.

This clonotype was detected ten times or more. This chain links TRBV5-1 with TRBJ1-5; tentative D call: TRBD1 (5 bases). Germline CDR1 and CDR2: SGHRS and YFSETQ. The CDR3 contains 16 residues. The V and J ends lost 1 base and 5 bases respectively, with 16 bases between them. The CDR3 nucleotides are TGCGCCAGCAGCTTGAGTGGCGGAGGAGGGGATCAGCCCCAGCATTTT. Translated, it gives CASSLSGGGGDQPQHF.

About this clonotype: This clone may be a read error of a much larger clone one base away. The genes are TRBV30 and TRBJ2-1; D ambiguous. This CDR3 has 11 residues. CDR1 and CDR2 (germline): GTSNPN, SVGIG (reference sequence). For the CDR3, the DNA is TGTGCCTGGGATGTGGGGAATGAGCAGCTCTTC. Its translation: CAWDVGNEQLF.